Below, 13 T cell receptor beta chains from the same sample are listed, as sequenced in a study of blood T cells in healthy people across ages. Together with a sample-barcoded 5' primer, a J-beta primer mix was included in a second PCR lasting about 7 to 12 cycles. TCRdb reprocessed the 5' RACE reads via MiXCR and lists one record per CDR3 protein. The top ten hold over 3.5% of the sample, which has around 500,000 distinct CDR3 sequences, about 28% seen once. These same records also appear under a second study, on T cells of mothers and their children.

The sample was blood. The receptors derive from a boy between 2 and 10 years old in good health.

In DNA form, the CDR3 reads TGCAGCGTTGAAGATGCTATGACCCAGTACTTC. Translated, it gives CSVEDAMTQYF. J is TRBJ2-5 and V is TRBV29-1; D gene ambiguous. The germline V and J ends were trimmed by 0 bases and 7 bases, with 6 bases remaining between them. CDR3 length: 11 residues. Germline V CDR1 and CDR2: SQVTM, ANQGSEA.

This sequence joins TRBV27 and TRBJ1-5, with D perhaps matching TRBD1 (5 bases). V was clipped by 5 bases and J by 4 bases, with 12 bases between them. This CDR3 is built from 14 residues. Per germline, CDR1 MNHEY and CDR2 SMNVEV (reference sequence). In nucleotides, the CDR3 is TGTGCCAGCAGTGCCACAGGCGGAAATCAGCCCCAGCATTTT. This gives the protein CASSATGGNQPQHF.

This chain joins TRBV6-5 and TRBJ1-3, with D perhaps matching TRBD1 (5 bases). The length of the CDR3 is 15 residues. Trimming left V 2 bases short and J 0 bases short, with 8 bases between. Germline-derived CDR1 and CDR2 are MNHEY and SVGAGI. The CDR3 bases are TGTGCCAGCAGTTACGGACACTACTCTGGAAACACCATATATTTT. Its translation: CASSYGHYSGNTIYF.

This clonotype was counted once. The gene calls are TRBV12-3 or TRBV12-4 and TRBJ1-4; tentative D call: TRBD1 (6 bases). Trimming left V 6 bases short and J 5 bases short, with 16 bases between. This CDR3 contains 15 residues. The CDR3 region is CASSIPEGGNEKLFF. The CDR3 nucleotides read TGTGCCAGCAGCATTCCCGAGGGGGGGAATGAAAAACTGTTTTTT.

On this clonotype itself: The junction departs from germline at one end; a sequencing error may be responsible. The chain combines TRBV5-1 with TRBJ1-1; D is uncertain. The CDR3 is made up of 14 amino acids. Germline V gives CDR1 SGHRS, CDR2 YFSETQ. CDR3 in amino acids: CASSTAGPYTGAFF. CDR3 sequence (DNA): TGCGCCAGCAGCACTGCTGGCCCCTACACTGGAGCTTTCTTT.

V and J are TRBV20-1 and TRBJ2-7; 12 nucleotides align to TRBD2. The CDR3 runs 17 residues. CDR1 is DFQATT, CDR2 SNEGSKA, per germline (reference sequence). V trimming: 6 bases; J trimming: 0 bases; junction bases outside the gene matches: 12. DNA for the CDR3: TGCAGTGCCCATGTACTAGCGGGAGGACCGGTCTCCTACGAGCAGTACTTC. Protein: CSAHVLAGGPVSYEQYF.

The DNA of the CDR3 is TGTGCCAGCAGCCCTGTAGCTACCGGGGAGCTGTTTTTT. Translation: CASSPVATGELFF. The chain employs TRBV5-4 and TRBJ2-2; D gene unclear. The V and J ends lost 4 bases and 5 bases respectively, with 9 bases between them. CDR3 length: 13 amino acids. CDR1 and CDR2 from the germline V gene are SGHNT and YYREEE (reference sequence).

This clonotype has more than one count but fewer than ten. V usage is TRBV6-1 and J usage is TRBJ1-1; possibly TRBD1 for D (6 bases). The CDR3 is 12 amino acids. Germline CDR1 is MNHNS and CDR2 is SASEGT. The V gene lost 11 bases and the J gene lost 4 bases, with 14 bases spanning the gap. The chain's CDR3 is CAGGGRVTEAFF. The CDR3 bases are TGTGCCGGCGGGGGGCGAGTCACTGAAGCTTTCTTT.

The chain employs TRBV5-5 and TRBJ2-5; D call uncertain. The V end was cut by 0 bases, the J end by 1 base, with 7 bases between. Germline V gene data show CDR1 as SGHKS and CDR2 as YYEKEE (reference sequence). The CDR3 sequence is 14 residues long. As DNA, the CDR3 is TGTGCCAGCAGCTTGGTAGCACTCCAAGAGACCCAGTACTTC. Protein sequence: CASSLVALQETQYF.

This clonotype was observed a handful of times. This chain connects TRBV10-3 to TRBJ2-1; TRBD2 agrees at 12 bases. V lost 2 bases to trimming and J lost 5 bases; unmatched junction nucleotides: 4. There are 16 residues in the CDR3. Per germline, CDR1 ENHRY and CDR2 SYGVKD. For the CDR3, the DNA is TGTGCCATCAGTGAGCGGGGACTAGCGGGCCACAATGAGCAGTTCTTC. Translating it yields CAISERGLAGHNEQFF.

The chain is built from TRBV2 and TRBJ2-6; TRBD1 agrees at 11 bases. Germline loops: CDR1 SNHLY, CDR2 FYNNEI. The CDR3 length is 16 residues. V lost 6 bases to trimming and J lost 0 bases; unmatched junction nucleotides: 1. The CDR3 protein is CASRGQGVSGANVLTF. CDR3 in DNA: TGTGCCAGCAGGGGACAGGGGGTCTCTGGGGCCAACGTCCTGACTTTC.

The chain links TRBV10-3 to TRBJ2-1; TRBD2 agrees at 8 bases. Germline lookup yields CDR1 ENHRY and CDR2 SYGVKD. The V and J ends lost 0 bases and 8 bases, in that order; junction bases with no gene match: 6. This CDR3 has 15 amino acids. In DNA, the CDR3 is TGTGCCATCAGTGAGTCTTTAGCGGGATTTGATGAGCAGTTCTTC. It yields the protein CAISESLAGFDEQFF.

This clonotype was found a few times. J is TRBJ2-7 and V is TRBV20-1; D may be TRBD2 (6 bases). The CDR3 spans 16 residues. V was pared by 3 bases and J by 3 bases, with 21 bases between. Germline CDR1 and CDR2: DFQATT and SNEGSKA (reference sequence). The CDR3 protein is CSARGTEVAAHYEQYF. CDR3 DNA sequence: TGCAGTGCTAGGGGGACTGAGGTAGCGGCGCACTACGAGCAGTACTTC.